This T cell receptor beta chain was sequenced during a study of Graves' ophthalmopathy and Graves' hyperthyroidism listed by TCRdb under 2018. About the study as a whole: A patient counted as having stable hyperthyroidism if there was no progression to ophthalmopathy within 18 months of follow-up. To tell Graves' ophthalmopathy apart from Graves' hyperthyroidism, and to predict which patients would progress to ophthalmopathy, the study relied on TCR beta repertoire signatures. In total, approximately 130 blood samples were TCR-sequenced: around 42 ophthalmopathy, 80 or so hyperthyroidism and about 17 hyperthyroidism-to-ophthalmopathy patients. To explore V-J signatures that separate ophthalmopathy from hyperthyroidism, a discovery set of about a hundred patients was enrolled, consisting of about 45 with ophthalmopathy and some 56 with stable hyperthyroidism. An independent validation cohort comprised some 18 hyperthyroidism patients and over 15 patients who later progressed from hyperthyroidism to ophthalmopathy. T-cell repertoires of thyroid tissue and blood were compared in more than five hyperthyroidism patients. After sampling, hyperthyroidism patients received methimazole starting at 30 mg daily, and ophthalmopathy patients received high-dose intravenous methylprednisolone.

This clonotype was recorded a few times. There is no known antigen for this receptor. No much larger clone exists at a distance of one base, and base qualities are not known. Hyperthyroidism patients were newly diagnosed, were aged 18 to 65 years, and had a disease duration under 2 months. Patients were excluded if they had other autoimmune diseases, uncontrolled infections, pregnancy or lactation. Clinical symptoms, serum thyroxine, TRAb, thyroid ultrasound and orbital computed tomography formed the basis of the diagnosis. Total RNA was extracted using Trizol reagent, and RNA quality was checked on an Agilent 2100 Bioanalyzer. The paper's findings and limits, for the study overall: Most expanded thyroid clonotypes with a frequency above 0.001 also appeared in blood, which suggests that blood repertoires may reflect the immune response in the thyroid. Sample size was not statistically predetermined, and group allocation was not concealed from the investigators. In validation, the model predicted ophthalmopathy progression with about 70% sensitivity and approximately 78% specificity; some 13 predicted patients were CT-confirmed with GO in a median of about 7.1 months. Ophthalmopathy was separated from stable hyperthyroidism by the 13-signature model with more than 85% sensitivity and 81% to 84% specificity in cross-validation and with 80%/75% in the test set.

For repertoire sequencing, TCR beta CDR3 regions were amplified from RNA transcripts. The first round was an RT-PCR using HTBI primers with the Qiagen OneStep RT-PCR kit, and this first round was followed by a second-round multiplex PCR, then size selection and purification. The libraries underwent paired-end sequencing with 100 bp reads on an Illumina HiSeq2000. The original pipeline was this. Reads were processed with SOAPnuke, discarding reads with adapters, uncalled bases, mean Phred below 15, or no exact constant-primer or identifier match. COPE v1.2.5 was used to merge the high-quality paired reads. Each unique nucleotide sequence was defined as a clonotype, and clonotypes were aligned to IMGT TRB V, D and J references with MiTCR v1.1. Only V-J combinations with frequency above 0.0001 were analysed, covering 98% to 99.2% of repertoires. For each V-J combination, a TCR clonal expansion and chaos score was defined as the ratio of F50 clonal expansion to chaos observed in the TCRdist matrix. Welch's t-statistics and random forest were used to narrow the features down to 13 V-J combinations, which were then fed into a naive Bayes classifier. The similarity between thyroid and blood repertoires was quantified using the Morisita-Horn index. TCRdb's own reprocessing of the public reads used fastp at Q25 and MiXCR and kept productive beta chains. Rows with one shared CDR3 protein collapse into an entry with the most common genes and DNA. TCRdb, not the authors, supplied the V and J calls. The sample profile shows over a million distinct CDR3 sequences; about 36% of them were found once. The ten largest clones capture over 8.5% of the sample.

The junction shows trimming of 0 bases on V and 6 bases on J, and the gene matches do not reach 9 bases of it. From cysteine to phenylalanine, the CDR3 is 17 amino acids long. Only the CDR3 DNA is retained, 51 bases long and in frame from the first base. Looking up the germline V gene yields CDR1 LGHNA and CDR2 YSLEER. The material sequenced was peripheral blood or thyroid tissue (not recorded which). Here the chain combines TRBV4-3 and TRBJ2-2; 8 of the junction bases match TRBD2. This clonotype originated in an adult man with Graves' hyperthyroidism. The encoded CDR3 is CASSQDLRGGRAGELFF. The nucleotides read TGCGCCAGCAGCCAAGATCTTCGGGGGGGCCGGGCCGGGGAGCTGTTTTTT.